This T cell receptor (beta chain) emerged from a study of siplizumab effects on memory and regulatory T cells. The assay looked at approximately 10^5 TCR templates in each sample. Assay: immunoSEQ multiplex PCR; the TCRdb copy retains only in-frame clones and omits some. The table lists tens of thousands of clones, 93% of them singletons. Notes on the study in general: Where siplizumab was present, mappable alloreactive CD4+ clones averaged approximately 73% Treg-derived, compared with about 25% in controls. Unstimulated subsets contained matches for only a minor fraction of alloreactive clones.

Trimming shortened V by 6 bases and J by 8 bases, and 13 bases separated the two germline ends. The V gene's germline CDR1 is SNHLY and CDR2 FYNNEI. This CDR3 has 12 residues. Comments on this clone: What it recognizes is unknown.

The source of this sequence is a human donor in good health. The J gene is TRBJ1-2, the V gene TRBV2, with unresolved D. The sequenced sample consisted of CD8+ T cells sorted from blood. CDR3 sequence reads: CASRDRVRGYTF. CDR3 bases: TGTGCCAGCAGGGATAGGGTGCGCGGCTACACCTTC. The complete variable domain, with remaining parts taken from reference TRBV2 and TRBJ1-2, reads EPEVTQTPSHQVTQMGQEVILRCVPISNHLYFYWYRQILGQKVEFLVSFYNNEISEKSEIFDDQFSVERPDGSNFTLKIRSTKLEDSAMYFCASRDRVRGYTFGSGTRLTVV.